This T cell receptor beta chain is drawn from a study of cytomegalovirus exposure and HLA in healthy donors. Study in general: Earlier, almost 120 million unique TCR beta sequences were recovered from about 200 million T cells by an analysis. Among the approximately 420 donors who were genotyped, about 80% fell in the genetic ancestry cluster that is associated with self-reported Caucasian donors.

Study results and limitations: When a later analysis compared HLA-associated TCR beta chains with equally common others, the HLA-associated chains turned out to be more clonally expanded and to have lower generation probabilities. Analyses of presence and absence presupposed an approximately uniform sequencing depth across donors.

The PCR made use of 60 Vbeta and 13 Jbeta primers. Only in-frame clones appear in the TCRdb table, and some are missing; sequencing was by immunoSEQ multiplex PCR. The sample contains 75,000 to 100,000 clones, around 77% of which appear only once. The germline V and J ends were trimmed by 8 bases and 0 bases, with 19 bases remaining between them. Germline CDR1 is SGHAT and CDR2 is FQNNGV. The CDR3 runs 17 residues. About this clone: What it binds is unknown.

The source is a man in his forties in good health and CMV-seronegative. What was sequenced was PBMCs. J is TRBJ1-4 and V is TRBV11-2; the D gene is possibly TRBD1 (6 bases). In DNA, the CDR3 is TGTGCCAGCCGATTGGGCCGGGGGGCCGCAACTAATGAAAAACTGTTTTTT. It encodes CASRLGRGAATNEKLFF.